This TCR beta chain was identified in a study of technical replicates of blood from a handful of donors. This table comes from immunoSEQ multiplex PCR, and its TCRdb copy is limited to in-frame clones, with some not included. Here the sample spans approximately 85,000 clones, around 94% being singletons. The junction had 8 bases not matched to a gene; V was cut back by 5 bases and J by 4 bases. Per the germline V gene, CDR1 is GTSNPN and CDR2 is SVGIG (reference sequence). This CDR3 is 15 amino acids long. The chain employs TRBV30 and TRBJ2-2; the match to TRBD2 covers 9 bases. The TCR originated in a human donor in good health. Sequenced material: T cells isolated from PBMCs. CDR3 coding DNA: TGTGCCTGGGAGGGACTAGCCCTTCCCACCGGGGAGCTGTTTTTT. Its translation is CAWEGLALPTGELFF.